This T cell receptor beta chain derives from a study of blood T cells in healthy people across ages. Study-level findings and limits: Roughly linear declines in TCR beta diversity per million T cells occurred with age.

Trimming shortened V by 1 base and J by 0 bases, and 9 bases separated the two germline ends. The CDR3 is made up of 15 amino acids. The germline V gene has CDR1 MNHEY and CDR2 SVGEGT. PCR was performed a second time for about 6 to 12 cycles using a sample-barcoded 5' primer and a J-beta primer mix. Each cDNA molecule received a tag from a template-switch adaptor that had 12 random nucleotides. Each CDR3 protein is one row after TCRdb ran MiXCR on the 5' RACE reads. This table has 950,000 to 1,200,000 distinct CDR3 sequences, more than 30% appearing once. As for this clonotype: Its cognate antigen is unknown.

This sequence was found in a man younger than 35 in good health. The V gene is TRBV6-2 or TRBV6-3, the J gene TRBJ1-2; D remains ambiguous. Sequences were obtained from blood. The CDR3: CASSYWNRPNYGYTF. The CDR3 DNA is TGTGCCAGCAGTTACTGGAACAGACCTAACTATGGCTACACCTTC.